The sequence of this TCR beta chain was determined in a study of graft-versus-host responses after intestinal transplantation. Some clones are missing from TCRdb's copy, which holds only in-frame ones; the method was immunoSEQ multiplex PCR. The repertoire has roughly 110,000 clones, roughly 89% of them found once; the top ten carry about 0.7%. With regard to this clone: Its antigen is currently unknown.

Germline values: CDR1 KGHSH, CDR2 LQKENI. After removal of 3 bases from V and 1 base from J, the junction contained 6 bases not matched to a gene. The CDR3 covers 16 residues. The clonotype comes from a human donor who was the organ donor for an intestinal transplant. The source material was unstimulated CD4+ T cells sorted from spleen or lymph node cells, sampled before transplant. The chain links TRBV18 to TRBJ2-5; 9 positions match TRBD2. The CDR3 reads CASSPSSGGLQETQYF. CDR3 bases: TGTGCCAGCTCACCTTCCAGCGGGGGGCTCCAAGAGACCCAGTACTTC.